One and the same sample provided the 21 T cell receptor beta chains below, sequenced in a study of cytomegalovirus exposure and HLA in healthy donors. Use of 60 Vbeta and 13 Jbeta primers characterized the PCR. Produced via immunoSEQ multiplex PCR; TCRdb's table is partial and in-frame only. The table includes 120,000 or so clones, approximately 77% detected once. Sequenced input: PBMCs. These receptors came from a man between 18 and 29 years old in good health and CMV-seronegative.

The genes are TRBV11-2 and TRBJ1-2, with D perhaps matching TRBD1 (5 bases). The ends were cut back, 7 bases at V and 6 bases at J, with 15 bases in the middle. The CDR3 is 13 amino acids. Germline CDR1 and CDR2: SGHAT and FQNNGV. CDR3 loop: CASTLRGGDGYTF. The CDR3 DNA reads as TGTGCCAGCACCCTCCGGGGGGGAGATGGCTACACCTTC.

DNA for the CDR3: TGTGCCAGCTCCGAGCGGGGGGCTGAAGCTTTCTTT. It encodes CASSERGAEAFF. This sequence joins TRBV7-2 and TRBJ1-1; TRBD1 is a possible D gene (5 bases). The V and J ends lost 8 bases and 6 bases respectively, with 13 bases between them. From germline, CDR1 is SGHTA and CDR2 FQGNSA. This CDR3 has 12 residues.

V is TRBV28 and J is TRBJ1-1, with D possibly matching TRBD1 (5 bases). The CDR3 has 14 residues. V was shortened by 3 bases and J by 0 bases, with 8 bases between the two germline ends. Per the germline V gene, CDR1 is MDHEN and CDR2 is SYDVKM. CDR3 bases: TGTGCCAGCAGTTTTGGCAGGGTGAACACTGAAGCTTTCTTT. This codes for CASSFGRVNTEAFF.

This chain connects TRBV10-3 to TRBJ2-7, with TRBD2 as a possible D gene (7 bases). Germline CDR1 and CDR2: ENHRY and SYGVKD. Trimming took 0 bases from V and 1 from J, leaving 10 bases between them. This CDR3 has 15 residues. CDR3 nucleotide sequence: TGTGCCATCAGTGAGTCGAGCGGGACATCCTACGAGCAGTACTTC. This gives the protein CAISESSGTSYEQYF.

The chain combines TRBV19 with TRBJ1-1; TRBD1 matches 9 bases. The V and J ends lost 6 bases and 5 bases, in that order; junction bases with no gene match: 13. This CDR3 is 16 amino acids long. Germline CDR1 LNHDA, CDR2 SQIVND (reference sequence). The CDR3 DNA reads TGTGCCAGTAGCCTGGACAGGGGAGGAAGAGAGACTGAAGCTTTCTTT. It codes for CASSLDRGGRETEAFF.

CDR3 sequence: CASSYRGSNQPQHF. Written as DNA, the CDR3 is TGTGCCAGCAGCTACAGGGGGAGCAATCAGCCCCAGCATTTT. The chain uses TRBV5-6 and TRBJ1-5; 8 bases line up with TRBD1. V dropped 3 bases and J dropped 1; count of bases not matched to a gene: 0. The CDR3 has 14 amino acids. The germline V gene encodes CDR1 SGHDT and CDR2 YYEEEE. Full variable domain (missing parts from reference TRBV5-6 and TRBJ1-5): DAGVTQSPTHLIKTRGQQVTLRCSPKSGHDTVSWYQQALGQGPQFIFQYYEEEERQRGNFPDRFSGHQFPNYSSELNVNALLLGDSALYLCASSYRGSNQPQHFGDGTRLSIL.

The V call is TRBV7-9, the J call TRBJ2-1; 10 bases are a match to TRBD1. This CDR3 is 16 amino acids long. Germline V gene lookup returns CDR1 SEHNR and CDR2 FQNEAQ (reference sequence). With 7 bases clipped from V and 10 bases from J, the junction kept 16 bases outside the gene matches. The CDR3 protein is CASIPTAGQGPWEQFF. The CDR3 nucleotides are TGTGCCAGCATCCCCACAGCGGGACAGGGGCCGTGGGAGCAGTTCTTC.

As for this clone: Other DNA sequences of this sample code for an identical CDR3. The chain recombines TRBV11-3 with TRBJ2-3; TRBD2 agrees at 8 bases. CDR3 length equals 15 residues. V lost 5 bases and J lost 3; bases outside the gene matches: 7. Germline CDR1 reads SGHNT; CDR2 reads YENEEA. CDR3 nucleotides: TGTGCCAGCAGCCCTGGCGGGGGGCCTACAGATACGCAGTATTTT. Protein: CASSPGGGPTDTQYF. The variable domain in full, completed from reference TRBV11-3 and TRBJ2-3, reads EAGVVQSPRYKIIEKKQPVAFWCNPISGHNTLYWYLQNLGQGPELLIRYENEEAVDDSQLPKDRFSAERLKGVDSTLKIQPAELGDSAVYLCASSPGGGPTDTQYFGPGTRLTVL.

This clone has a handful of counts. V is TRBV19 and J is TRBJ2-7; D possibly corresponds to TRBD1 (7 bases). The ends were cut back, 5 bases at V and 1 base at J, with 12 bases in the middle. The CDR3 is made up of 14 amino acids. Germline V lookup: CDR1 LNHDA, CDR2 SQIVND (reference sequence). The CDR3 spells CASSLTGRSYEQYF. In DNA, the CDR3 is TGTGCCAGTAGTTTGACAGGGAGGTCCTACGAGCAGTACTTC.

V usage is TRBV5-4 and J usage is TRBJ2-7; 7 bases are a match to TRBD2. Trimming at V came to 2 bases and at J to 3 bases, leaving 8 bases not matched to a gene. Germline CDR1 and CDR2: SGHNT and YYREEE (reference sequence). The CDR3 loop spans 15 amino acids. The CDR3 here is CASSFDPAGFYEQYF. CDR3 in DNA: TGTGCCAGCAGCTTCGATCCAGCGGGGTTCTACGAGCAGTACTTC.

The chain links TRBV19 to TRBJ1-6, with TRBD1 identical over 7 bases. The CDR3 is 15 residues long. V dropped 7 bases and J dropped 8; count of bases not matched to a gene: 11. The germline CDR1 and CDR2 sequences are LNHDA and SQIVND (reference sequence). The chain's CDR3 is CASKRTGAGDSPLHF. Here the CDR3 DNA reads TGTGCCAGTAAGAGGACAGGCGCCGGGGATTCACCCCTCCACTTT.

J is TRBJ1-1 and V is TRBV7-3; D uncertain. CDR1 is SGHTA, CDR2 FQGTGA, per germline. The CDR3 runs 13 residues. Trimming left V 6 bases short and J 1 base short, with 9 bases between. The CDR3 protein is CASSLTGNTEAFF. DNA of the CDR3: TGTGCCAGCAGTCTGACGGGGAACACTGAAGCTTTCTTT. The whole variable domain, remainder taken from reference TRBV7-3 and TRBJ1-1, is GAGVSQTPSNKVTEKGKYVELRCDPISGHTALYWYRQSLGQGPEFLIYFQGTGAADDSGLPNDRFFAVRPEGSVSTLKIQRTERGDSAVYLCASSLTGNTEAFFGQGTRLTVV.

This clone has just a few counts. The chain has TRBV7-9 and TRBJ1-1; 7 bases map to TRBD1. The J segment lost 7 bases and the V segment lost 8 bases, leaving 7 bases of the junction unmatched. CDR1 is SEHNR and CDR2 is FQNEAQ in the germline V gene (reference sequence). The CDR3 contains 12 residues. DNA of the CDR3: TGTGCCAGCCGACAGGGAGAAGGTGAAGCTTTCTTT. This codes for CASRQGEGEAFF.

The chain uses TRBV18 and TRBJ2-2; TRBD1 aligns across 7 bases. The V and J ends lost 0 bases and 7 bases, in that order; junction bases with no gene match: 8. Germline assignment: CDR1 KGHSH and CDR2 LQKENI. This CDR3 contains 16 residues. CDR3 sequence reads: CASSPPTGRASGELFF. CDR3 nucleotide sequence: TGTGCCAGCTCACCACCGACAGGGCGGGCTAGCGGGGAGCTGTTTTTT.

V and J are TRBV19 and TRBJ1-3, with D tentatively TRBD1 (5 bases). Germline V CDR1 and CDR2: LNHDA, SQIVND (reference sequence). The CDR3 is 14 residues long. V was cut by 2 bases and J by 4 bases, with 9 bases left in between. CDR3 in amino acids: CASSIQGPGNTIYF. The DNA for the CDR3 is TGTGCCAGTAGTATACAGGGCCCCGGAAACACCATATATTTT.

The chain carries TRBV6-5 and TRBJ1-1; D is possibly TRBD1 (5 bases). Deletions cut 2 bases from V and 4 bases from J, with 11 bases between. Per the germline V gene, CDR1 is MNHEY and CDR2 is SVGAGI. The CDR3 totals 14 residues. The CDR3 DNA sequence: TGTGCCAGCAGTTACGATAGGAGGGGCACTGAAGCTTTCTTT. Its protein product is CASSYDRRGTEAFF.

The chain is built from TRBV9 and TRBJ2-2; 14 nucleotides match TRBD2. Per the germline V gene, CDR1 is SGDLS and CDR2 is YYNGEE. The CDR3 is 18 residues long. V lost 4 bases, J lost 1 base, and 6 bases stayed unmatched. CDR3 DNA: TGTGCCAGCAGCCACGGGACTAGCGGGGGCCGGAACACCGGGGAGCTGTTTTTT. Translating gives CASSHGTSGGRNTGELFF.

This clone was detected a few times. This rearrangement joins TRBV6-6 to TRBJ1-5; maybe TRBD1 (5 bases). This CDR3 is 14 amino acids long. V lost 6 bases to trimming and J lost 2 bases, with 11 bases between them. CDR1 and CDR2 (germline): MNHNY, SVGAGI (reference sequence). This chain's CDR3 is CASRLKQGNQPQHF. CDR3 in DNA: TGTGCCAGCAGACTAAAACAGGGCAATCAGCCCCAGCATTTT.

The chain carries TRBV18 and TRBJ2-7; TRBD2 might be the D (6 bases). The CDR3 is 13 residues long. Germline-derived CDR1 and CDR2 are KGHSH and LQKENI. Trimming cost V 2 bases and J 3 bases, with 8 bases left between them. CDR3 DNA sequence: TGTGCCAGCTCACCATCCGGGGGCTACGAGCAGTACTTC. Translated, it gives CASSPSGGYEQYF.

The CDR3 DNA follows: TGTGCCAGCTCACCATTGGAGCTTACGCAGTATTTT. This translates into CASSPLELTQYF. This rearrangement joins TRBV18 to TRBJ2-3; D remains ambiguous. Trimming took 2 bases from V and 8 from J, leaving 8 bases between them. CDR1 KGHSH and CDR2 LQKENI come from the germline V gene. The CDR3 consists of 12 residues.

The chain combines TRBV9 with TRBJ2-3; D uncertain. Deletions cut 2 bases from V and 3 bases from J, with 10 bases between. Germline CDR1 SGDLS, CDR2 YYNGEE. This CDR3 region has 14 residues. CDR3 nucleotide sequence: TGTGCCAGCAGCGTCGCGACCAGGACAGATACGCAGTATTTT. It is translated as CASSVATRTDTQYF.